A selection of T cell receptor beta chains follows, all from one sample in a study of cytomegalovirus exposure and HLA in healthy donors. Measured with immunoSEQ multiplex PCR; TCRdb has only the in-frame clones, and not every one. The sample has 200,000 to 300,000 clones, around four fifths seen once. Material for sequencing was PBMCs. Receptors were obtained from a woman in her forties in good health and CMV-seropositive. CDR3s include the opening cysteine and the closing phenylalanine or tryptophan. A D gene is named only where the DNA matches it firmly. The size of a clone is reported for some rows only, either as once, few or many, or as a class for expanded clones.

>TRBD1|.|TRBV29-1|TRBJ2-3
CSVGGTGPTDTQYF
TGCAGCGTTGGGGGGACAGGGCCCACAGATACGCAGTATTTT
>.|.|TRBV5-3|TRBJ1-2
CARSLALNYGYTF
TGTGCCAGAAGCTTGGCCCTTAACTATGGCTACACCTTC
>TRBD1|.|TRBV7-9|TRBJ1-3
CASSLGYGTASGNTIYF
TGTGCCAGCAGCTTGGGTTATGGGACAGCCTCTGGAAACACCATATATTTT
>TRBD1|.|TRBV9|TRBJ1-1
CASSTQPDRALTEAFF
TGTGCCAGCAGCACTCAACCGGACAGGGCCCTCACTGAAGCTTTCTTT
>.|.|TRBV18|TRBJ1-5
CASSPRTARSDSNQPQHF
TGTGCCAGCTCACCACGGACAGCAAGGTCCGATAGCAATCAGCCCCAGCATTTT
>TRBD2|.|TRBV29-1|TRBJ2-7
CSVASTSGSYEQYF
TGCAGCGTTGCAAGCACTAGCGGGAGCTACGAGCAGTACTTC
>TRBD1|few|TRBV9|TRBJ2-7
CASSTRQGLNYEQYF
TGTGCCAGCAGCACTCGACAGGGTCTCAATTACGAGCAGTACTTC
>.|few|TRBV30|TRBJ1-1
CAWSPGTPHTEAFF
TGTGCCTGGAGCCCGGGGACACCTCACACTGAAGCTTTCTTT
>.|.|TRBV7-9|TRBJ1-1
CASRAENTEAFF
TGTGCCAGCAGAGCGGAGAACACTGAAGCTTTCTTT
>.|.|TRBV2|TRBJ2-3
CASSETALVSF
TGTGCCAGCAGTGAAACAGCACTAGTGAGTTTT
>.|.|TRBV2|TRBJ2-3
CASSEEGLATWGTDTQYF
TGTGCCAGCAGTGAGGAGGGGTTGGCGACCTGGGGTACAGATACGCAGTATTTT
>.|.|TRBV9|TRBJ2-1
CASRDGSANEQFF
TGTGCCAGCAGGGACGGGAGTGCGAATGAGCAGTTCTTC
>TRBD2|.|TRBV4-3|TRBJ2-7
CASSLLRGAYEQYF
TGCGCCAGCAGCCTTCTGCGGGGGGCGTACGAGCAGTACTTC
>.|few|TRBV21-1|TRBJ2-5
CGVVPAPGEYF
TGTGGGGTTGTGCCAGCGCCAGGGGAGTACTTC
>.|once|TRBV28|TRBJ1-2
CASHRGGYGYTF
TGTGCCAGCCATCGGGGAGGCTATGGCTACACCTTC
>.|once|TRBV10-3|TRBJ2-7
CATNLGLAPTYEQYF
TGTGCCACCAACCTCGGGCTAGCGCCCACCTACGAGCAGTACTTC
>TRBD2|few|TRBV6-5|TRBJ2-1
CASSYRGTSGTDEQFF
TGTGCCAGCAGTTACAGGGGGACTAGCGGGACAGATGAGCAGTTCTTC
>TRBD1|.|TRBV9|TRBJ1-3
CASSQEGTGGPWRNTIYF
TGTGCCAGCAGCCAAGAAGGGACAGGGGGCCCATGGAGGAACACCATATATTTT
>.|.|TRBV28|TRBJ1-3
CASSFGFGNTIYF
TGTGCCAGCAGTTTCGGGTTCGGAAACACCATATATTTT
>.|.|TRBV7-9|TRBJ2-7
CASSRSLAVEQYF
TGTGCCAGCAGCCGAAGTCTAGCTGTCGAGCAGTACTTC
>TRBD2|.|TRBV10-2|TRBJ2-7
CASRAGLLTYEQYF
TGCGCCAGCAGAGCGGGGCTTCTGACCTACGAGCAGTACTTC
>.|.|TRBV4-3|TRBJ1-2
CASSQGLTVNYGYTF
TGCGCCAGCAGCCAAGGATTGACAGTTAACTATGGCTACACCTTC
>TRBD1|.|TRBV9|TRBJ1-1
CASSLGGQLNTEAFF
TGTGCCAGCAGCCTGGGGGGACAGTTGAACACTGAAGCTTTCTTT
>.|.|TRBV19|TRBJ2-1
CASSTPPQGNEQFF
TGTGCCAGTAGTACCCCCCCCCAGGGCAATGAGCAGTTCTTC
>.|few|TRBV6-5|TRBJ1-2
CASSYGGGGVYGYTF
TGTGCCAGCAGTTACGGGGGAGGGGGGGTCTATGGCTACACCTTC
>.|.|TRBV19|TRBJ1-2
CASTMGEVRSHYGYTF
TGTGCCAGTACCATGGGGGAGGTCCGATCCCACTATGGCTACACCTTC
>.|.|TRBV21-1|TRBJ2-7
CASSLVELLGLAGVQSSYEQYF
TGTGCCAGCAGCCTAGTGGAATTACTGGGACTAGCGGGAGTACAGAGCTCCTACGAGCAGTACTTC
>.|.|TRBV7-3|TRBJ1-1
CASSVQRNTEAFF
TGTGCCAGCAGTGTACAACGGAACACTGAAGCTTTCTTT
>TRBD1|.|TRBV29-1|TRBJ1-2
CSVEVGTGDGYTF
TGCAGCGTTGAAGTGGGGACAGGGGACGGCTACACCTTC
>.|.|TRBV5-6|TRBJ2-7
CASSPSPGGPYEQYF
TGTGCCAGCAGCCCATCTCCCGGGGGGCCCTACGAGCAGTACTTC
>TRBD1|once|TRBV19|TRBJ1-5
CASSTDRNFQPQHF
TGTGCCAGTAGTACGGACAGGAACTTTCAGCCCCAGCATTTT
>.|once|TRBV18|TRBJ1-5
CASSPSGNQPQHF
TGTGCCAGCTCACCATCGGGCAATCAGCCCCAGCATTTT
>.|once|TRBV27|TRBJ2-5
CASRRTSQGETQYF
TGTGCCAGCAGGAGAACGAGCCAGGGAGAGACCCAGTACTTC
>TRBD1|.|TRBV11-1|TRBJ1-1
CASSLRRQGATEAFF
TGTGCCAGCAGCTTGAGAAGGCAGGGGGCCACTGAAGCTTTCTTT
>.|few|TRBV9|TRBJ2-7
CASSVASAYEQYF
TGTGCCAGCAGCGTAGCGTCGGCCTACGAGCAGTACTTC